Sequencing of this T cell receptor (beta chain) was carried out in a study of blood T cell repertoires in COVID-19. Study overall: Collection of acute and convalescent COVID-19 samples took place in the United States, Italy and Spain. Nucleic acid was either cDNA or gDNA, and it came from T cells, B-cell-depleted T cells, or PBMCs.

Trimming left V 4 bases short and J 2 bases short, with 17 bases between. Per the germline V gene, CDR1 is PRHDT and CDR2 is FYEKMQ (reference sequence). The CDR3 contains 16 residues. Methods used by the authors: Estimation of nucleated cell counts relied on the amplification of reference gene primers. Assay used: immunoSEQ multiplex PCR; TCRdb lists only in-frame clones, some missing. That table furnishes V, J and clone size, whereas the DNA furnished D and trimming. The data show about 34,000 clones, with 85% seen just once and more than 12% held by the top ten. Sequenced material: peripheral blood. V usage is TRBV13 and J usage is TRBJ1-1; D remains ambiguous. The receptor's source is a human donor with acute or convalescent COVID-19. The donor label of this sample is uncertain. The CDR3 sequence is CASSYPWEEGNTEAFF. CDR3 nucleotide sequence: TGTGCCAGCAGCTACCCTTGGGAAGAGGGAAACACTGAAGCTTTCTTT.